Sequencing of this TCR beta chain was carried out in a study of T cells in tuberculosis. Study at large: The T cells targeted glucose monomycolate, a mycobacterial lipid, via CD1B. Study-level findings and limits: The stringent gate may have excluded weak CD1B-GMM tetramer binders.

Cells were sorted from thawed PBMC rested overnight and stained with GMM-loaded CD1B tetramer, viability dye and anti-CD3. The CD1B tetramers carried C32 glucose monomycolate purified from Rhodococcus equi. Tetramer-sorted PBMC had been CD14 monocyte-depleted before freezing. The trim removed 4 bases at V and 3 bases at J, leaving 6 bases unmatched. The CDR3 is 15 residues long. Germline V lookup: CDR1 MDHEN, CDR2 SYDVKM. This clone was seen a handful of times. Method: immunoSEQ multiplex PCR; TCRdb's copy keeps in-frame clones and lacks some. Of nearly 60,000 clones listed, around 90% are singletons. This rearrangement joins TRBV28 to TRBJ2-5; 9 positions agree with TRBD1. The receptor comes from an adult woman with latent tuberculosis. Specimen: CD1b-GMM tetramer-negative cells sorted from PBMCs. The DNA for the CDR3 is TGTGCCAGCAGTTACCCCGGGACAGGGAAAGAGACCCAGTACTTC. It specifies CASSYPGTGKETQYF. The full variable domain, rest sourced from reference TRBV28 and TRBJ2-5, is DVKVTQSSRYLVKRTGEKVFLECVQDMDHENMFWYRQDPGLGLRLIYFSYDVKMKEKGDIPEGYSVSREKKERFSLILESASTNQTSMYLCASSYPGTGKETQYFGPGTRLLVL.